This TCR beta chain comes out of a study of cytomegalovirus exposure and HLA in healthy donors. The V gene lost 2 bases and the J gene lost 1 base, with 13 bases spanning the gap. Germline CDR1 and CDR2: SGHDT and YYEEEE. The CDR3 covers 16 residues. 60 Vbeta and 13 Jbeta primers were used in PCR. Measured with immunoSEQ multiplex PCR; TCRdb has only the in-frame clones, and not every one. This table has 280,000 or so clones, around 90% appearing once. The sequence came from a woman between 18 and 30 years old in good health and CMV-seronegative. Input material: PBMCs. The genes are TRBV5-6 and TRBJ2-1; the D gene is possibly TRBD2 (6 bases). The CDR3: CASSLGSGTSYNEQFF. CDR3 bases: TGTGCCAGCAGCTTAGGTTCAGGGACTTCCTACAATGAGCAGTTCTTC.